What follows describes a single T cell receptor (beta chain). The junction departs from the called germline gene at one end, perhaps through a read error. Individual cDNA molecules received unique molecular identifiers in the library. TCRdb reanalysed the RACE reads using MiXCR and keeps one entry per CDR3 protein. The sample lists some 45,000 distinct CDR3 sequences, 9.5% to 15% occurring once. The CDR3 is 12 amino acids. Per the germline V gene, CDR1 is SEHNR and CDR2 is FQNEAQ (reference sequence). Time point noted: pre-sensitization, week 0. Described treatment: therapeutic diphenylcyclopropenone sensitization with weekly scalp DPC. Unfractionated whole blood yielded the extracted total RNA. This record belongs to a study of human T cells and chemical hapten exposure.

The material was whole blood, obtained in connection with sensitization to the hapten diphenylcyclopropenone (DPC). The chain uses TRBV7-9 and TRBJ2-1; a weak D match, TRBD1 (5 bases). The clonotype comes from a woman in her twenties or thirties with alopecia areata. Some clones in this sample may be carry-over from other donors' samples. The CDR3 protein is CTSSSQGSEQFF. CDR3 coding DNA: TGTACCAGCAGCTCTCAGGGAAGTGAGCAGTTCTTC.